The 13 T cell receptor beta chains below come from one sample, sequenced in a study of beta chain features in type 1 diabetes. Sequenced material consisted of expressed TCRB transcripts (all of the isolated RNA was reverse transcribed). Sequencing was performed with immunoSEQ multiplex PCR; in TCRdb, only in-frame clones are kept and a portion is missing. The table lists under 350,000 clones, about 7.8% of them singletons. Sequenced: central memory CD4+ T cells from blood. The receptors originated from a woman between 18 and 29 years old in good health.

This clone was detected only a few times. The chain employs TRBV19 and TRBJ2-3, with TRBD2 identical over 7 bases. Germline CDR1 LNHDA, CDR2 SQIVND (reference sequence). There are 16 residues in the CDR3. With 5 bases clipped from V and 0 bases from J, the junction kept 8 bases outside the gene matches. The CDR3 sequence is CASSAAGRGSTDTQYF. The CDR3 region has the DNA TGTGCCAGTAGTGCCGCAGGGCGGGGGAGCACAGATACGCAGTATTTT.

This clone has more than one count but fewer than ten. The V gene is TRBV7-3, the J gene TRBJ2-3; D not resolved. V dropped 1 base and J dropped 0 bases, with 11 bases sitting between them. CDR1 is SGHTA and CDR2 is FQGTGA in the germline V gene. This CDR3 comprises 16 residues. In DNA form, the CDR3 reads TGTGCCAGCAGCTTAAGTCGGTCGTCTAGCACAGATACGCAGTATTTT. As protein: CASSLSRSSSTDTQYF.

This clone was picked up a small number of times. The chain recombines TRBV30 with TRBJ1-4; no clear D gene. CDR1 is GTSNPN, CDR2 SVGIG, per germline (reference sequence). The CDR3 totals 11 residues. Deletions cut 8 bases from V and 8 bases from J, with 12 bases between. The chain's CDR3 is CARDSGEKLFF. CDR3 in DNA: TGTGCCAGAGACTCGGGGGAAAAACTGTTTTTT. Full variable domain (outside the CDR3, taken from reference TRBV30 and TRBJ1-4): SQTIHQWPATLVQPVGSPLSLECTVEGTSNPNLYWYRQAAGRGLQLLFYSVGIGQISSEVPQNLSASRPQDRQFILSSKKLLLSDSGFYLCARDSGEKLFFGSGTQLSVL.

In its sample, this clone was seen many times. The CDR3 spells CASRSGQVTGELFF. The CDR3 DNA sequence: TGTGCCAGTAGGTCGGGACAGGTAACCGGGGAGCTGTTTTTT. V and J are TRBV19 and TRBJ2-2, with TRBD1 matching over 8 bases. Losses at the gene ends were 6 bases for V and 5 bases for J; bases not matched to a gene: 5. Per the germline V gene, CDR1 is LNHDA and CDR2 is SQIVND (reference sequence). The CDR3 runs to 14 residues.

This clone was observed a few times. The chain links TRBV29-1 to TRBJ2-3; either TRBD1 or TRBD2 may fit D (5 bases each). The CDR3 totals 13 residues. V was cut by 4 bases and J by 4 bases, with 12 bases left in between. Germline values: CDR1 SQVTM, CDR2 ANQGSEA. CDR3 nucleotide sequence: TGCAGCGTTGGGGGCAGCGGTGCAGATACGCAGTATTTT. It encodes CSVGGSGADTQYF.

This clone was detected only a few times. V gene TRBV4-2 combines with J gene TRBJ2-5; tentatively, D is TRBD1 (6 bases). The germline V gene encodes CDR1 LGHNA and CDR2 YNFKEQ. Trimming pared 1 base from V and 4 bases from J, leaving 13 bases between. This CDR3 is built from 15 residues. CDR3 in DNA: TGTGCCAGCAGCCAAGTTCAGGGGAAGGGAGAGACCCAGTACTTC. It encodes CASSQVQGKGETQYF.

CDR3 DNA sequence: TGTGCCAGCAGCGCAGACAGCCACTCTGGGGCCAACGTCCTGACTTTC. Amino acid sequence: CASSADSHSGANVLTF. The chain uses TRBV7-9 and TRBJ2-6; tentatively, D is TRBD1 (5 bases). The V gene's germline CDR1 is SEHNR and CDR2 FQNEAQ (reference sequence). V was clipped by 5 bases and J by 0 bases, with 11 bases between them. The CDR3 covers 16 residues.

In this sample, this clone turned up many times. J is TRBJ1-1 and V is TRBV5-1, with D possibly matching TRBD1 (5 bases). The CDR3 is 15 residues long. Germline CDR1 is SGHRS and CDR2 is YFSETQ. V was clipped by 3 bases and J by 4 bases, with 16 bases between them. Written as DNA, the CDR3 is TGCGCCAGCAGCTGGGACCGTTCTCGGGGCACTGAAGCTTTCTTT. Translated, it gives CASSWDRSRGTEAFF.

In its sample, this clone was seen a few times. The CDR3 region has the DNA TGCAGCGCCCTCACGAGGGGGGCCTACAATGAGCAGTTCTTC. It specifies CSALTRGAYNEQFF. The chain joins TRBV29-1 to TRBJ2-1; D tentatively fits TRBD1 or TRBD2 (6 bases each). The germline V gene has CDR1 SQVTM and CDR2 ANQGSEA. The CDR3 spans 14 residues. Trimming removed 7 bases at V and 2 bases at J, with 15 bases between.

This clone was picked up a small number of times. V usage is TRBV7-8 and J usage is TRBJ1-4; TRBD1 matches 10 bases. Germline trimming cut 5 bases from V and 10 bases from J; bases unmatched to any gene: 4. The CDR3 is made up of 13 amino acids. Germline CDR1 and CDR2: SGHVS and FQNEAQ. For the CDR3, the DNA is TGTGCCAGCAGCCTAGACAGGGGGCGAAAACTGTTTTTT. It yields the protein CASSLDRGRKLFF.

Written as DNA, the CDR3 is TGTGCCAGCAGCTTAGCGGCGGGGGGGCATGGCTACACCTTC. The encoded protein is CASSLAAGGHGYTF. The chain recombines TRBV7-2 with TRBJ1-2; possible D gene TRBD1, 6 bases. The germline V gene encodes CDR1 SGHTA and CDR2 FQGNSA. Between the trimmed V and J ends, which lost 0 bases and 6 bases, there was a span of 11 bases. This CDR3 is built from 14 residues.

This clone was observed at least ten times. This chain uses TRBV14 with TRBJ2-3; 7 bases are shared with TRBD2. Trimming at V came to 1 base and at J to 7 bases, leaving 11 bases not matched to a gene. This CDR3 has 16 residues. Germline-derived CDR1 and CDR2 are SGHDN and FVKESK. The CDR3 coding sequence is TGTGCCAGCAGCCAAGGGTGGGCTAGCGGAGTAAATACGCAGTATTTT. It yields the protein CASSQGWASGVNTQYF.

In its sample, this clone was seen many times. The rearrangement uses TRBV27 and TRBJ2-3; D is undetermined. Deletions cut 0 bases from V and 4 bases from J, with 14 bases between. The germline CDR1 and CDR2 sequences are MNHEY and SMNVEV (reference sequence). This CDR3 is built from 16 residues. CDR3 amino acids: CASSLSIGIGADTQYF. The DNA of the CDR3 is TGTGCCAGCAGTTTATCGATTGGTATTGGGGCAGATACGCAGTATTTT.